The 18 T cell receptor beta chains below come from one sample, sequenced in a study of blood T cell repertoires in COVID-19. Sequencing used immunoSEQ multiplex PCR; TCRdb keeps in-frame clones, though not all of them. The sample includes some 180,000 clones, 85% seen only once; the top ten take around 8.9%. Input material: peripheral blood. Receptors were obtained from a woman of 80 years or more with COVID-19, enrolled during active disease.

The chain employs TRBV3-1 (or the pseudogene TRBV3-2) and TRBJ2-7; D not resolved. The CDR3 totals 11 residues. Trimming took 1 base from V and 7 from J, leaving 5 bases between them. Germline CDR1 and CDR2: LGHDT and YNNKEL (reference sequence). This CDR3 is CASSQVAEQYF. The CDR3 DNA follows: TGTGCCAGCAGCCAAGTAGCAGAGCAGTACTTC.

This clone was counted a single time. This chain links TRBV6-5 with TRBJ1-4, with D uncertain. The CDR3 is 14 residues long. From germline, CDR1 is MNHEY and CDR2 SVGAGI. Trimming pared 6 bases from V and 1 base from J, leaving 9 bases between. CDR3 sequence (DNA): TGTGCCAGCAGCCCCCGCGGAACTAATGAAAAACTGTTTTTT. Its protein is CASSPRGTNEKLFF.

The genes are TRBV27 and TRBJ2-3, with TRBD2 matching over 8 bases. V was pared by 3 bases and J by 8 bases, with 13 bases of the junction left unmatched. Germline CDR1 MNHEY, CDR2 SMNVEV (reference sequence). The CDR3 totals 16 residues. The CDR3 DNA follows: TGTGCCAGCAGTTTTGTGTCGAGCGGGAGAGGGGGTACGCAGTATTTT. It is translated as CASSFVSSGRGGTQYF.

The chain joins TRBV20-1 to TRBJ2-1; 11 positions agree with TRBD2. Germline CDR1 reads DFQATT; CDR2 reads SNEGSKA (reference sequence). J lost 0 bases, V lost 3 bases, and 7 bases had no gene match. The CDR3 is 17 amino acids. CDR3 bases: TGCAGTGCTAGTACTAGCGGGGGTCATATCTCCTACAATGAGCAGTTCTTC. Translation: CSASTSGGHISYNEQFF.

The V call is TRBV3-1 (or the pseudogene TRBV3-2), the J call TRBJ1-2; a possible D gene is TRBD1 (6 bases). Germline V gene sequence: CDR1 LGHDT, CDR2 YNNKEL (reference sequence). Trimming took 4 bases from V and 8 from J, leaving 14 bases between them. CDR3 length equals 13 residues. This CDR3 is CASSPAQTGGYTF. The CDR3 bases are TGTGCCAGCAGCCCCGCCCAGACAGGCGGCTACACCTTC.

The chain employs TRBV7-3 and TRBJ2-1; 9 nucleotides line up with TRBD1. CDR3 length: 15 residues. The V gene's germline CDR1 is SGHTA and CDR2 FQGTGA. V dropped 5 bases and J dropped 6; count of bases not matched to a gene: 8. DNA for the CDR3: TGTGCCAGCAGCCTGACAGGGGGAGTGCCCAATGAGCAGTTCTTC. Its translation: CASSLTGGVPNEQFF.

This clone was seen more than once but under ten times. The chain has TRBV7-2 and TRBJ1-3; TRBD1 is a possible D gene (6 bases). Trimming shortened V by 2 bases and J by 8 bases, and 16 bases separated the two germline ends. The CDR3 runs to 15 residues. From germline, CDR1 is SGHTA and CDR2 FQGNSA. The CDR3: CASSLTPQGLHTIYF. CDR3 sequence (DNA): TGTGCCAGCAGCTTAACCCCACAGGGCCTGCACACCATATATTTT.

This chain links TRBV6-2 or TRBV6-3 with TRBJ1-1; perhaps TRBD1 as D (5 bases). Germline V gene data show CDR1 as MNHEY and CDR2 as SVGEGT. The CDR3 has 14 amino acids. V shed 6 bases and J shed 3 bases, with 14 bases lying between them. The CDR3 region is CASSLGVVDTEAFF. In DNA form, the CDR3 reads TGTGCCAGCAGCCTAGGGGTAGTGGACACTGAAGCTTTCTTT.

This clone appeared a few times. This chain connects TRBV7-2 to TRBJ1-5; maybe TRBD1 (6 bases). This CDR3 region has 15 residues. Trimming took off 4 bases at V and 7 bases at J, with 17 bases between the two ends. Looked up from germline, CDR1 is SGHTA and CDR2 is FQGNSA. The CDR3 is CASSSPAGGGQPQHF. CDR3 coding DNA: TGTGCCAGCAGCTCCCCTGCGGGGGGGGGCCAGCCCCAGCATTTT.

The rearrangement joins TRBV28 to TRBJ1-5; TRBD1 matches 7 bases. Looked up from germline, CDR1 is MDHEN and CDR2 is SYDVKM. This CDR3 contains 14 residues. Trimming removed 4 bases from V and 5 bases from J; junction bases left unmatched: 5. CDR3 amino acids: CASSSSGGYQPQHF. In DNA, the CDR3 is TGTGCCAGCAGTTCATCAGGGGGGTATCAGCCCCAGCATTTT.

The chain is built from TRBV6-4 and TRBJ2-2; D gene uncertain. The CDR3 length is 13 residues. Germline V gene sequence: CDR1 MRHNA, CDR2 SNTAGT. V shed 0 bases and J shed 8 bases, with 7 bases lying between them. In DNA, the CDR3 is TGTGCCAGCAGTGACTCCGCTAGGGGGGAGCTGTTTTTT. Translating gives CASSDSARGELFF.

The CDR3 sequence: CASSEAGGLLDTQYF. CDR3 nucleotides: TGTGCCAGTAGTGAAGCGGGGGGGCTCCTCGATACGCAGTATTTT. The rearrangement joins TRBV19 to TRBJ2-3, with 10 bases identical to TRBD2. The CDR3 totals 15 residues. Trimming took 5 bases from V and 6 from J; bases not matched to a gene: 8. CDR1 and CDR2 from the germline V gene are LNHDA and SQIVND (reference sequence). The full variable domain, its missing parts supplied by reference TRBV19 and TRBJ2-3, is DGGITQSPKYLFRKEGQNVTLSCEQNLNHDAMYWYRQDPGQGLRLIYYSQIVNDFQKGDIAEGYSVSREKKESFPLTVTSAQKNPTAFYLCASSEAGGLLDTQYFGPGTRLTVL.

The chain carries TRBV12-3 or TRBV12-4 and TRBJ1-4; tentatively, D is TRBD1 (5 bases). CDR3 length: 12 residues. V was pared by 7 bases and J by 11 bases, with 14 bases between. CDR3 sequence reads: CASMGGVEKLFF. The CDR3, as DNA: TGTGCCAGCATGGGAGGGGTGGAGAAACTGTTTTTT.

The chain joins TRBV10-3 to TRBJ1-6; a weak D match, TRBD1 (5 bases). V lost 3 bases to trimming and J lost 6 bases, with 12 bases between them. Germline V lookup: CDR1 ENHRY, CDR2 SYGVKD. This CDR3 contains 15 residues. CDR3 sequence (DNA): TGTGCCATCAGTGACAAACAAAGGGGTAATTCACCCCTCCACTTT. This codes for CAISDKQRGNSPLHF.

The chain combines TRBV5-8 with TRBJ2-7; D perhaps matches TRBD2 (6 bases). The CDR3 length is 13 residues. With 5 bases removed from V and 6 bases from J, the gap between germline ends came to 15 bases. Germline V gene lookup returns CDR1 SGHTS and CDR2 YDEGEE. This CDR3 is CASSNLGGGEQYF. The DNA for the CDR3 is TGTGCCAGCAGTAACTTGGGGGGAGGCGAGCAGTACTTC.

The CDR3: CASSQIAGMYNEQFF. In DNA, the CDR3 is TGTGCCAGCAGCCAAATAGCGGGGATGTACAATGAGCAGTTCTTC. The chain recombines TRBV3-1 (or the pseudogene TRBV3-2) with TRBJ2-1, with TRBD2 identical over 8 bases. The germline V gene encodes CDR1 LGHDT and CDR2 YNNKEL (reference sequence). This CDR3 spans 15 amino acids. The V segment lost 2 bases and the J segment 4 bases; nucleotides outside the gene matches: 4.

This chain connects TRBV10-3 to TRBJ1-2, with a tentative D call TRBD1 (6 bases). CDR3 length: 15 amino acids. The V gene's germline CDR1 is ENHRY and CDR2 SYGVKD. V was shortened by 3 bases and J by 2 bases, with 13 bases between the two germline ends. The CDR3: CAISESNRANYGYTF. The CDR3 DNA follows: TGTGCCATCAGTGAATCCAACAGGGCCAACTATGGCTACACCTTC.

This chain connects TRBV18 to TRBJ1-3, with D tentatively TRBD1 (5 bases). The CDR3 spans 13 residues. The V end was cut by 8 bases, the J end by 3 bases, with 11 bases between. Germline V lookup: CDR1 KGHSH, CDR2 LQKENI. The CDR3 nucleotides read TGTGCCAGCCGTCAGGGAGGTGGAAACACCATATATTTT. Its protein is CASRQGGGNTIYF.